This is a list of T cell receptor beta chains from one sample in a study of cytomegalovirus exposure and HLA in healthy donors. Sequencing used immunoSEQ multiplex PCR; TCRdb keeps in-frame clones, though not all of them. The sample lists about 140,000 clones, 86% occurring once. Input material: PBMCs. The receptors here all came from a man between 18 and 35 years old in good health and CMV-seronegative. Both conserved end residues are part of each CDR3. The D gene is left open where the match is weak. Some rows mark clone size as missing; the rest say once, few, many or name a class of expanded clone.

TRBD1	TRBV19	18	TRBJ1-5	-	CASSIPLDREDLDQPQHF	TGTGCCAGTAGTATCCCACTGGACAGGGAAGACCTCGACCAGCCCCAGCATTTT
TRBD1	TRBV28	12	TRBJ1-1	-	CASRQGYTEAFF	TGTGCCAGCCGACAGGGGTACACTGAAGCTTTCTTT
-	TRBV2	14	TRBJ2-4	-	CASSRALAKNIQYF	TGTGCCAGCAGTCGAGCCTTAGCCAAAAACATTCAGTACTTC
-	TRBV7-2	13	TRBJ1-1	-	CASSLRLATEAFF	TGTGCCAGCAGCTTGCGACTGGCGACTGAAGCTTTCTTT
-	TRBV14	14	TRBJ2-3	-	CASSPGPGADTQYF	TGTGCCAGCAGCCCTGGCCCCGGAGCAGATACGCAGTATTTT
TRBD1	TRBV7-2	15	TRBJ1-4	-	CASSTYRGSNEKLFF	TGTGCCAGCAGCACCTACAGGGGAAGTAATGAAAAACTGTTTTTT
TRBD1	TRBV19	16	TRBJ2-7	-	CASSTSTGFALYEQYF	TGTGCCAGTAGTACCTCGACAGGGTTCGCCCTTTACGAGCAGTACTTC
-	TRBV18	13	TRBJ2-3	once	CASSPSQGDTQYF	TGTGCCAGCTCACCAAGTCAGGGTGATACGCAGTATTTT
TRBD1	TRBV5-1	14	TRBJ1-1	once	CASSLDRGNTEAFF	TGCGCCAGCAGCTTGGACAGGGGCAACACTGAAGCTTTCTTT
-	TRBV7-8	16	TRBJ1-6	-	CASSLAGEVVNSPLHF	TGTGCCAGCAGCTTAGCAGGAGAGGTGGTTAATTCACCCCTCCACTTT
TRBD1	TRBV27	15	TRBJ1-1	-	CASSLSRQGNGEAFF	TGTGCCAGCAGTTTAAGCCGACAGGGGAATGGTGAAGCTTTCTTT
-	TRBV5-6	14	TRBJ2-1	-	CASSLGWGRNEQFF	TGTGCCAGCAGCTTGGGATGGGGGCGTAATGAGCAGTTCTTC
TRBD2	TRBV6-1	15	TRBJ2-1	-	CASSELAGNYNEQFF	TGTGCCAGCAGTGAACTAGCGGGAAACTACAATGAGCAGTTCTTC
TRBD1	TRBV5-1	14	TRBJ2-5	many	CASSSDRGLETQYF	TGCGCCAGCAGCTCGGACAGGGGGCTTGAGACCCAGTACTTC
-	TRBV11-3	15	TRBJ2-1	-	CASSLDRGSWNEQFF	TGTGCCAGCAGCTTAGACAGGGGATCTTGGAATGAGCAGTTCTTC
TRBD1	TRBV7-2	15	TRBJ1-5	-	CASSSLRGPAQPQHF	TGTGCCAGCAGCTCGCTGAGGGGGCCAGCTCAGCCCCAGCATTTT
TRBD2	TRBV2	16	TRBJ2-1	-	CASSLSGGVSYNEQFF	TGTGCCAGCAGCTTAAGCGGGGGGGTCTCCTACAATGAGCAGTTCTTC
TRBD2	TRBV9	15	TRBJ2-1	-	CASSDTLAGVNEQFF	TGTGCCAGCAGCGACACACTAGCGGGGGTCAATGAGCAGTTCTTC
-	TRBV27	14	TRBJ2-6	once	CASTLSGGANVLTF	TGTGCCAGCACCCTCTCGGGTGGGGCCAACGTCCTGACTTTC
TRBD2	TRBV6-6	14	TRBJ2-3	-	CASSYYRGGDTQYF	TGTGCCAGCAGTTACTATCGGGGGGGGGATACGCAGTATTTT
TRBD1	TRBV4-1	12	TRBJ1-4	-	CASSGRTGHLFF	TGCGCCAGCAGCGGTCGGACAGGGCACCTGTTTTTT
TRBD2	TRBV18	15	TRBJ2-7	-	CASSPTGGGNHEQYF	TGTGCCAGCTCACCAACCGGCGGGGGGAATCACGAGCAGTACTTC
TRBD1	TRBV27	12	TRBJ1-5	-	CASRTGGEPQHF	TGTGCCAGCAGAACAGGGGGTGAACCCCAGCATTTT
-	TRBV27	16	TRBJ2-7	-	CASSKTWLASRYEQYF	TGTGCCAGCAGTAAAACCTGGCTAGCGTCGCGCTACGAGCAGTACTTC
TRBD1	TRBV5-1	15	TRBJ2-3	-	CASSPGTGRTDTQYF	TGCGCCAGCAGCCCTGGGACAGGGCGGACAGATACGCAGTATTTT
-	TRBV7-9	15	TRBJ2-1	once	CASSLIVAVNNEQFF	TGTGCCAGCAGCTTAATCGTGGCGGTGAACAATGAGCAGTTCTTC
-	TRBV2	13	TRBJ2-5	-	CASTRTVRETQYF	TGTGCCAGCACTAGGACTGTCCGAGAGACCCAGTACTTC
TRBD1	TRBV4-3	18	TRBJ2-1	-	CASSQGRSDRTSYNEQFF	TGCGCCAGCAGCCAAGGCCGGTCGGACAGGACTTCCTACAATGAGCAGTTCTTC
-	TRBV6-1	14	TRBJ2-7	-	CASSEGKGGYEQYF	TGTGCCAGCAGTGAAGGGAAAGGGGGCTACGAGCAGTACTTC
TRBD2	TRBV4-1	17	TRBJ2-7	-	CASSHRDPGLGVYEQYF	TGCGCCAGCAGCCACAGAGACCCGGGACTAGGAGTTTACGAGCAGTACTTC
TRBD2	TRBV5-1	17	TRBJ2-3	-	CASSSGTSGSLTDTQYF	TGCGCCAGCAGCTCCGGGACTAGCGGGAGTCTCACAGATACGCAGTATTTT
-	TRBV5-1	12	TRBJ2-3	-	CASSLGGDTQYF	TGCGCCAGCAGCTTGGGAGGAGATACGCAGTATTTT
-	TRBV5-1	16	TRBJ2-2	-	CASSLVGGENTGELFF	TGCGCCAGCAGCTTGGTAGGTGGAGAGAACACCGGGGAGCTGTTTTTT
-	TRBV30	12	TRBJ2-7	-	CASGRLSYEQYF	TGTGCCAGCGGACGTCTCTCCTACGAGCAGTACTTC
-	TRBV5-5	16	TRBJ1-2	-	CASSSGQRDTIYGYTF	TGTGCCAGCAGCTCGGGGCAGCGGGACACGATTTATGGCTACACCTTC
TRBD1	TRBV27	15	TRBJ2-7	-	CASRPTGAPLGEQYF	TGTGCCAGCAGGCCGACAGGGGCCCCGCTGGGCGAGCAGTACTTC
TRBD2	TRBV6-1	17	TRBJ2-5	-	CASSEAPSGGHQETQYF	TGTGCCAGCAGTGAAGCTCCTAGCGGGGGGCACCAAGAGACCCAGTACTTC
TRBD1	TRBV2	15	TRBJ2-7	-	CASSRVGTGAYEQYF	TGTGCCAGCAGCCGGGTCGGGACAGGGGCCTACGAGCAGTACTTC
TRBD1	TRBV5-5	14	TRBJ2-7	-	CASSSWTGPYEQYF	TGTGCCAGCAGCTCTTGGACAGGACCTTACGAGCAGTACTTC
TRBD2	TRBV9	15	TRBJ2-3	-	CASSETSGGADTQYF	TGTGCCAGCAGCGAGACTAGCGGGGGAGCTGATACGCAGTATTTT
-	TRBV21-1	16	TRBJ2-1	many	CASSKKEGAAYNEQFF	TGTGCCAGCAGCAAAAAGGAGGGGGCAGCCTACAATGAGCAGTTCTTC
-	TRBV19	13	TRBJ1-5	-	CASTWGGNQPQHF	TGTGCCAGTACTTGGGGGGGCAATCAGCCCCAGCATTTT
TRBD1	TRBV19	19	TRBJ2-1	-	CASSKFETGYYGSYNEQFF	TGTGCCAGTAGTAAGTTCGAGACAGGGTATTATGGCTCCTACAATGAGCAGTTCTTC